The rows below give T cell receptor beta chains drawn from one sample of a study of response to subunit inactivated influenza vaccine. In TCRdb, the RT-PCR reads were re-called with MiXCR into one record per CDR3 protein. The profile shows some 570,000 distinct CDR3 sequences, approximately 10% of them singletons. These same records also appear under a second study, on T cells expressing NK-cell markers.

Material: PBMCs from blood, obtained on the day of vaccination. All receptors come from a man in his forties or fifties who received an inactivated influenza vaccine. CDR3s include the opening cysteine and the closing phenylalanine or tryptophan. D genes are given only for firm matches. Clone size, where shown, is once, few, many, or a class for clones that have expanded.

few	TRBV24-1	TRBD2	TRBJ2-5	CATSDATSGGAFETQYF	TGTGCCACCAGTGATGCCACTAGCGGGGGGGCCTTTGAGACCCAGTACTTC
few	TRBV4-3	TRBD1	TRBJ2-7	CASSLEDRAGNEQYF	TGCGCCAGCAGCCTTGAGGACAGGGCTGGCAACGAGCAGTACTTC
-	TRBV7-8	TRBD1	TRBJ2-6	CASSFSSTGRSGANVLTF	TGTGCCAGCAGCTTCTCCTCGACAGGGCGGTCTGGGGCCAACGTCCTGACTTTC
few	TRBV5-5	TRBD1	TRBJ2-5	CASSSTGTGARETQYF	TGTGCCAGCAGCTCAACCGGGACAGGGGCCCGTGAGACCCAGTACTTC
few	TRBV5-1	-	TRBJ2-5	CASSSQGAEKETQYF	TGCGCCAGCAGCTCCCAAGGGGCAGAGAAAGAGACCCAGTACTTC
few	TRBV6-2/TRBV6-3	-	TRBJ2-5	CASSYSGRNDRETQYF	TGTGCCAGCAGTTACTCGGGGCGAAATGATAGGGAGACCCAGTACTTC
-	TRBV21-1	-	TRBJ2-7	CASIYYRASYEQYF	TGTGCCAGCATATACTACAGGGCGTCCTACGAGCAGTACTTC
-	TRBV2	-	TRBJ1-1	CATGERGTEAFF	TGTGCCACCGGAGAGAGGGGGACTGAAGCTTTCTTT
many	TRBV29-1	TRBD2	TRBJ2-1	CSAQGLAEQFF	TGCAGCGCACAGGGACTAGCAGAGCAGTTCTTC
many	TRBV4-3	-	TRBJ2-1	CASSEDSYNEQFF	TGCGCCAGCAGCGAAGACAGCTACAATGAGCAGTTCTTC
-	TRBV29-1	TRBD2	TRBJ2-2	CRVELRGKGNTGELFF	TGCCGCGTTGAACTGCGGGGGAAGGGGAACACCGGGGAGCTGTTTTTT
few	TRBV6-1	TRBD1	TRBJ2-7	CASSDGGQGAYEQYF	TGTGCCAGCAGTGATGGGGGGCAGGGGGCGTACGAGCAGTACTTC